The 13 T cell receptor beta chains reported below all come from one sample, sequenced in a study of CD8 T cells in ankylosing spondylitis. TCRdb re-derived calls from the 5' RACE reads in MiXCR, one entry per CDR3 protein. The sample records some 800,000 distinct CDR3 sequences, about an eighth being singletons. Study-wide results and caveats: Blood of patients with ankylosing spondylitis appeared to be characterized by a TCR beta motif of 8 or 9 highly homologous variants.

Antigens for these TCRs are unknown. Material for sequencing was blood, either unsorted or a sorted T cell fraction (not recorded which). The source of these receptors is a male donor with ankylosing spondylitis.

In its sample, this clonotype was seen a few times. The J gene is TRBJ2-7, the V gene TRBV7-2; 12 bases align to TRBD2. The CDR3 has 16 amino acids. Germline V gives CDR1 SGHTA, CDR2 FQGNSA. J gave up 5 bases and V 4 bases, and 9 bases lay outside the gene matches. Here the CDR3 DNA reads TGTGCCAGCAGCTCCACGACTAGCGGGAGTGTTAACGAGCAGTACTTC. Protein sequence: CASSSTTSGSVNEQYF.

This clonotype was detected ten times or more. V gene TRBV29-1 combines with J gene TRBJ2-1; TRBD1 matches at 8 bases. The ends lost 6 bases at V and 9 bases at J; junction bases unmatched: 10. This CDR3 region has 13 residues. Germline V gene data show CDR1 as SQVTM and CDR2 as ANQGSEA. The CDR3, as DNA: TGCAGCGTAAGACAGGGGCCCTCATTTGAGCAGTTCTTC. Its translation is CSVRQGPSFEQFF.

The CDR3 sequence: CAINHREDTEAFF. In nucleotides, the CDR3 is TGTGCCATCAACCACAGGGAGGACACTGAAGCTTTCTTT. The chain couples TRBV10-3 to TRBJ1-1; D possibly corresponds to TRBD1 (6 bases). With 7 bases removed from V and 3 bases from J, the gap between germline ends came to 12 bases. Germline V gene data show CDR1 as ENHRY and CDR2 as SYGVKD. The CDR3 consists of 13 residues.

The CDR3: CASSQVLRAAGNTIYF. The CDR3 region has the DNA TGTGCCAGCAGCCAAGTTTTACGGGCGGCCGGAAACACCATATATTTT. This chain joins TRBV4-2 and TRBJ1-3; D gene ambiguous. Per the germline V gene, CDR1 is LGHNA and CDR2 is YNFKEQ. Trimming cost V 1 base and J 4 bases, with 14 bases left between them. The CDR3 covers 16 residues.

The V and J genes are TRBV9 and TRBJ2-1; D possibly corresponds to TRBD2 (6 bases). The germline CDR1 and CDR2 sequences are SGDLS and YYNGEE. Deletions cut 2 bases from V and 0 bases from J, with 12 bases between. The CDR3 runs to 16 residues. The CDR3 coding sequence is TGTGCCAGCAGCGTGAAGGGACTGAGCTCCTACAATGAGCAGTTCTTC. It codes for CASSVKGLSSYNEQFF.

The table lists this clonotype with a few counts. This chain uses TRBV5-1 with TRBJ2-7; 9 bases line up with TRBD2. CDR3 length: 15 residues. Germline V gene data show CDR1 as SGHRS and CDR2 as YFSETQ. The J segment lost 0 bases and the V segment lost 3 bases, leaving 4 bases of the junction unmatched. The CDR3 here is CASSSLAGRSYEQYF. Here the CDR3 DNA reads TGCGCCAGCAGCTCACTAGCGGGCCGCTCCTACGAGCAGTACTTC.

This chain connects TRBV7-8 to TRBJ2-7; D remains ambiguous. Germline CDR1 SGHVS, CDR2 FQNEAQ. CDR3 length: 13 residues. Trimming removed 5 bases at V and 9 bases at J, with 17 bases between. CDR3 sequence (DNA): TGTGCCAGCAGCCAGGCACGCTCAACGGTGCAGTACTTC. It is translated as CASSQARSTVQYF.

J is TRBJ2-7 and V is TRBV5-1; 9 bases map to TRBD2. Germline trimming cut 3 bases from V and 5 bases from J; bases unmatched to any gene: 12. The CDR3 totals 16 residues. The germline V gene encodes CDR1 SGHRS and CDR2 YFSETQ. The CDR3 sequence: CASSSGVSGRSNEQYF. CDR3 coding DNA: TGCGCCAGCAGCTCCGGAGTTAGCGGGAGATCAAACGAGCAGTACTTC. The variable domain in full, completed from reference TRBV5-1 and TRBJ2-7, reads KAGVTQTPRYLIKTRGQQVTLSCSPISGHRSVSWYQQTPGQGLQFLFEYFSETQRNKGNFPGRFSGRQFSNSRSEMNVSTLELGDSALYLCASSSGVSGRSNEQYFGPGTRLTVT.

This clonotype was detected a few times. V gene TRBV20-1 combines with J gene TRBJ1-1, with 9 bases that match TRBD1. The CDR3 loop spans 12 amino acids. CDR1 is DFQATT, CDR2 SNEGSKA, per germline (reference sequence). For the CDR3, the DNA is TGCAGCGTCTGGGACAGGGTCACTGAAGCTTTCTTT. It translates to CSVWDRVTEAFF.

This clonotype was seen ten or more times. The chain uses TRBV29-1 and TRBJ2-7; TRBD1 matches at 10 bases. CDR1 SQVTM and CDR2 ANQGSEA come from the germline V gene. CDR3 length: 14 residues. Trimming took 4 bases from V and 3 from J; bases not matched to a gene: 6. The CDR3 region is CSVGRTGGLYEQYF. The DNA of the CDR3 is TGCAGCGTTGGAAGGACAGGGGGTCTCTACGAGCAGTACTTC.

This clonotype has more than one count but fewer than ten. The chain joins TRBV11-2 to TRBJ2-3; 10 nucleotides agree with TRBD2. The germline V gene has CDR1 SGHAT and CDR2 FQNNGV. This CDR3 contains 17 residues. With 2 bases clipped from V and 2 bases from J, the junction kept 7 bases outside the gene matches. CDR3 loop: CASSLRASGSLTDTQYF. DNA of the CDR3: TGTGCCAGCAGCTTAAGGGCTAGCGGGAGTCTCACAGATACGCAGTATTTT.

This clonotype was seen at least ten times. DNA of the CDR3: TGTGCCAGCAGCTTAACGTTGGAGGGGGAAGCTTTCTTT. It specifies CASSLTLEGEAFF. The chain links TRBV7-3 to TRBJ1-1; the D gene is possibly TRBD1 (5 bases). Germline V gene lookup returns CDR1 SGHTA and CDR2 FQGTGA. V lost 0 bases to trimming and J lost 8 bases, with 10 bases between them. This CDR3 is 13 amino acids long.

This clonotype was counted between two and nine times. Mismatch with germline at one junction end may stem from a read error. The gene calls are TRBV7-7 and TRBJ2-1; 10 bases align to TRBD1. CDR3 length: 15 residues. In germline, CDR1 is SSHAT, CDR2 FNYEAQ (reference sequence). Here the CDR3 DNA reads TGTGCTAGCAGCTCCGGGACAGGGGTCTACAATGAGCAGTTCTTC. Translation: CASSSGTGVYNEQFF.